Described below is a single TCR beta chain sequence and its context. A read error may produce the germline difference seen at one junction end. The protocol was immunoSEQ multiplex PCR, while the TCRdb copy is restricted to in-frame clones and leaves out a portion. The sample has about 210,000 clones; 81% are singletons. The sample comes from a study of blood T cell repertoires in COVID-19. On the study more broadly: Samples representing acute and convalescent COVID-19 were sourced from the United States, Italy and Spain.

The CDR3 has 15 residues. Per germline, CDR1 LGHDT and CDR2 YNNKEL (reference sequence). Sequencing was carried out using PBMCs or T cells enriched from blood (not recorded which). The chain combines TRBV3-1 (or the pseudogene TRBV3-2) with TRBJ1-3, with TRBD1 matching over 10 bases. This receptor was taken from a man aged 35 to 55 who had recovered from COVID-19. CDR3 sequence: CASSRQGASGNTIYF. In nucleotides, the CDR3 is TGTGCCAGCAGCCGACAGGGGGCATCTGGGAACACCATATATTTT.